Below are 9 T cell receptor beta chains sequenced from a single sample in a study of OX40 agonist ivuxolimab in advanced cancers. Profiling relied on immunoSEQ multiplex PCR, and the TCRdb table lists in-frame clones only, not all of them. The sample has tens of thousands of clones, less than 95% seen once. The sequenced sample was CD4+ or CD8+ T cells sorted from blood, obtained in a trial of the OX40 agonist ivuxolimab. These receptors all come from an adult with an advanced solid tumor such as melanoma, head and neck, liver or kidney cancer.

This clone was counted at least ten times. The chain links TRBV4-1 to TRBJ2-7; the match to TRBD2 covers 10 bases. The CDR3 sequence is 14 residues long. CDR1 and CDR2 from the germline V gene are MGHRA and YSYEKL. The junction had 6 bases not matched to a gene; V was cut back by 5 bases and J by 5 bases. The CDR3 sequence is CASSSGGGWNEQYF. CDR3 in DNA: TGCGCCAGCAGCAGCGGGGGGGGTTGGAACGAGCAGTACTTC.

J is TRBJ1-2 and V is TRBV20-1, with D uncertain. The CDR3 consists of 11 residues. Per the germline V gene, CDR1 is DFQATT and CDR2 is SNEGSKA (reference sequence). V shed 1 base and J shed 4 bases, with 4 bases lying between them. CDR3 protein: CSARGGYGYTF. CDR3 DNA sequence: TGCAGTGCTAGAGGGGGCTATGGCTACACCTTC.

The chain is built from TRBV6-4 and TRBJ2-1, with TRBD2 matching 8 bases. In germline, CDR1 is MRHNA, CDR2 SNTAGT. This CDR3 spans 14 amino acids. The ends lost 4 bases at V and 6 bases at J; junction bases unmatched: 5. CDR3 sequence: CASSVSGTSNEQFF. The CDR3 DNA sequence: TGTGCCAGCAGTGTCTCCGGGACTAGCAATGAGCAGTTCTTC.

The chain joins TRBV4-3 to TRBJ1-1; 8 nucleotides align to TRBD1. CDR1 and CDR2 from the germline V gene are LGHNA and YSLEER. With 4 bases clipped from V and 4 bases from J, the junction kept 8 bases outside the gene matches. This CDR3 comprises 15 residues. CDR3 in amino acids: CASSPSQGGSTEAFF. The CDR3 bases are TGCGCCAGCAGCCCGTCACAGGGGGGGAGCACTGAAGCTTTCTTT.

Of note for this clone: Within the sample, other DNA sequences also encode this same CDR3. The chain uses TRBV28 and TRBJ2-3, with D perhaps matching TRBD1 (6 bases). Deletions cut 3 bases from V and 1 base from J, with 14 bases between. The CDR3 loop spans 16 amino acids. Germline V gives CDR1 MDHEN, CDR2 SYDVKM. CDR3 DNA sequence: TGTGCCAGCAGTTTCCCCTCCGCAGGGGGCACAGATACGCAGTATTTT. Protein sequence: CASSFPSAGGTDTQYF.

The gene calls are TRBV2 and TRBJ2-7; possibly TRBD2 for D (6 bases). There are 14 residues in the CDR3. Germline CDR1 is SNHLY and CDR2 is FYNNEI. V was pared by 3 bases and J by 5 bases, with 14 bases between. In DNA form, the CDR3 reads TGTGCCAGCAGTGATTCATCGACTAGGGACGAGCAGTACTTC. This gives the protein CASSDSSTRDEQYF.

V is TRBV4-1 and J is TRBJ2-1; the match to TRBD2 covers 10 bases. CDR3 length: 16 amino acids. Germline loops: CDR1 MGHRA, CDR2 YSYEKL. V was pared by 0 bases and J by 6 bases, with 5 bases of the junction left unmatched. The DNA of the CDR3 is TGCGCCAGCAGCCAAGATGGGGCTAGCGGGGGCAATGAGCAGTTCTTC. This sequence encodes CASSQDGASGGNEQFF.

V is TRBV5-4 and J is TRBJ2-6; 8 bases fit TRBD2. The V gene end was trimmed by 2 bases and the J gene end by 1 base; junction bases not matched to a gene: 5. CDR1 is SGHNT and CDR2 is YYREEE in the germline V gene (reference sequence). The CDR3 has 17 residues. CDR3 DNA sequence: TGTGCCAGCAGCTTCTTAGCGGGGCGTTCTGGGGCCAACGTCCTGACTTTC. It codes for CASSFLAGRSGANVLTF.

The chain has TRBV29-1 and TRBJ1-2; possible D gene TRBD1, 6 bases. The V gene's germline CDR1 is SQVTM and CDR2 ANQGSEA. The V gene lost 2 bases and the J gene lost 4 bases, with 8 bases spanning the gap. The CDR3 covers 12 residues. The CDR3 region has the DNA TGCAGCGTTGAACTAGGGGGCTATGGCTACACCTTC. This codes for CSVELGGYGYTF.